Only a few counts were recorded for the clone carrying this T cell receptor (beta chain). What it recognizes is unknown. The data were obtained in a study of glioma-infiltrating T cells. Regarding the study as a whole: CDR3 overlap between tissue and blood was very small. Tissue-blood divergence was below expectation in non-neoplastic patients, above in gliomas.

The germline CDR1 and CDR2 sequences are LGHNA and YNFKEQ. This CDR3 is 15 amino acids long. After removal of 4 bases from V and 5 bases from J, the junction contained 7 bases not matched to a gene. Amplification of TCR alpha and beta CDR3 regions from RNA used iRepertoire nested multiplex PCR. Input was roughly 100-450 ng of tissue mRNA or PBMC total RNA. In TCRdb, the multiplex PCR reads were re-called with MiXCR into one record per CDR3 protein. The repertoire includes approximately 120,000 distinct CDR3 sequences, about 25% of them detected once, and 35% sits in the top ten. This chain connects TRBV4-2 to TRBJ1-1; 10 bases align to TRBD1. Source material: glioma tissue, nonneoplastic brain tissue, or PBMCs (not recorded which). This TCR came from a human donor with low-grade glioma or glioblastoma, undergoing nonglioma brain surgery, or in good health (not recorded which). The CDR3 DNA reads TGTGCCAGCAGCCCTCCGACAGGGGGCTTAACTGAAGCTTTCTTT. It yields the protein CASSPPTGGLTEAFF.